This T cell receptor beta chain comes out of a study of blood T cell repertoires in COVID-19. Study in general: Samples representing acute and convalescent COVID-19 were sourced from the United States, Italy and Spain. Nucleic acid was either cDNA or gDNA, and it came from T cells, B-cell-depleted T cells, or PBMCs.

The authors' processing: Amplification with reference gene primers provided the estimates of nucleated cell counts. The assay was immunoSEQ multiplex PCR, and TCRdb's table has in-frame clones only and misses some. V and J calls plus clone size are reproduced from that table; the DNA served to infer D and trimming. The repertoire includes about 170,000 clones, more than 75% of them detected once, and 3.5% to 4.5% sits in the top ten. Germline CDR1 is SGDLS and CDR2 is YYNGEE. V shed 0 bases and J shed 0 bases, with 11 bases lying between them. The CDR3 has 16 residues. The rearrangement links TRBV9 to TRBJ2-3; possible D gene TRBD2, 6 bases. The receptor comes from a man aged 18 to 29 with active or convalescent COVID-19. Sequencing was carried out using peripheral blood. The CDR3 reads CASSVVTSSSTDTQYF. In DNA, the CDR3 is TGTGCCAGCAGCGTAGTTACTAGCTCTAGCACAGATACGCAGTATTTT. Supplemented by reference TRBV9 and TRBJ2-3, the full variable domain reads DSGVTQTPKHLITATGQRVTLRCSPRSGDLSVYWYQQSLDQGLQFLIQYYNGEERAKGNILERFSAQQFPDLHSELNLSSLELGDSALYFCASSVVTSSSTDTQYFGPGTRLTVL.